Presented here are 5 T cell receptor beta chains from one specimen sequenced in a study of Ad26.COV2.S vaccination and SARS-CoV-2 variants. Clones were sequenced by immunoSEQ multiplex PCR, and TCRdb holds only the in-frame ones, with some missing. The sample has fewer than 300,000 clones; around 87% are singletons. Treatment meaning: over 15 received Ad26.COV2.S at low or high dose, single or two shots; about 5 received placebo; per-sample allocation not given. The investigators took samples on day 63 after the first vaccine or placebo injection. The material sequenced was peripheral blood, taken in a trial of Ad26.COV2.S vaccine versus placebo. The origin of the receptors is a person aged 18-65 years who received the Ad26.COV2.S COVID-19 vaccine or a placebo.

The V gene is TRBV6-1, the J gene TRBJ2-3, with 9 bases fitting TRBD2. Germline CDR1 and CDR2: MNHNS and SASEGT. With V trimmed by 1 base and J by 5 bases, 7 bases remained unmatched. The CDR3 runs to 16 residues. CDR3 nucleotide sequence: TGTGCCAGCAGTGAAGGCGGGAGGGCCGGTGTAGATACGCAGTATTTT. Translation: CASSEGGRAGVDTQYF.

The chain couples TRBV20-1 to TRBJ2-3, with 12 positions matching TRBD2. Looked up from germline, CDR1 is DFQATT and CDR2 is SNEGSKA (reference sequence). The CDR3 is 15 residues long. The trim removed 3 bases at V and 8 bases at J, leaving 9 bases unmatched. DNA for the CDR3: TGCAGTGCTAGTCTAGCGGGGGGGCAAATATTTACGCAGTATTTT. Encoded protein: CSASLAGGQIFTQYF.

The chain joins TRBV4-3 to TRBJ1-2; 7 positions match TRBD1. Trimming cost V 0 bases and J 0 bases; bases outside gene matches: 1. Per the germline V gene, CDR1 is LGHNA and CDR2 is YSLEER. There are 15 residues in the CDR3. CDR3 in amino acids: CASSQDGQANYGYTF. The CDR3 bases are TGCGCCAGCAGCCAAGATGGACAGGCTAACTATGGCTACACCTTC.

This clone showed up just a few times. V and J are TRBV5-1 and TRBJ2-1; the match to TRBD1 covers 7 bases. CDR3 length: 13 residues. In germline, CDR1 is SGHRS, CDR2 YFSETQ. The ends lost 4 bases at V and 8 bases at J; junction bases unmatched: 6. DNA for the CDR3: TGCGCCAGCAGCCGGGACAGACGGGATGAGCAGTTCTTC. Translating gives CASSRDRRDEQFF.

This chain links TRBV4-3 with TRBJ2-1, with TRBD1 matching 7 bases. CDR1 is LGHNA, CDR2 YSLEER, per germline. The V segment lost 1 base and the J segment 5 bases; nucleotides outside the gene matches: 2. CDR3 length: 14 residues. The CDR3 spells CASSQVTGNNEQFF. The CDR3 nucleotides read TGCGCCAGCAGCCAAGTGACAGGGAACAATGAGCAGTTCTTC.